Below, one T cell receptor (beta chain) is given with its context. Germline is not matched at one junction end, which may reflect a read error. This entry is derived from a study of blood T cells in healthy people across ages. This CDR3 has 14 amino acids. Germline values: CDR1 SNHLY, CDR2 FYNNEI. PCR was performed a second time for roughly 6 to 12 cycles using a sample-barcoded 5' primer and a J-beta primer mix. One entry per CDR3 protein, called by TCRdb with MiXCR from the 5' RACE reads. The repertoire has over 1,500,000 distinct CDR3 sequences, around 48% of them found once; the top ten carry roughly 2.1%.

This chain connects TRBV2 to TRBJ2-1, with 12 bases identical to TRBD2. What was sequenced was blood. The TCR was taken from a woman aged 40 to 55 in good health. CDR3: CASQTSGGYTEQFF. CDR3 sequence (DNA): TGTGCCAGCCAGACTAGCGGGGGCTACACTGAGCAGTTCTTC.